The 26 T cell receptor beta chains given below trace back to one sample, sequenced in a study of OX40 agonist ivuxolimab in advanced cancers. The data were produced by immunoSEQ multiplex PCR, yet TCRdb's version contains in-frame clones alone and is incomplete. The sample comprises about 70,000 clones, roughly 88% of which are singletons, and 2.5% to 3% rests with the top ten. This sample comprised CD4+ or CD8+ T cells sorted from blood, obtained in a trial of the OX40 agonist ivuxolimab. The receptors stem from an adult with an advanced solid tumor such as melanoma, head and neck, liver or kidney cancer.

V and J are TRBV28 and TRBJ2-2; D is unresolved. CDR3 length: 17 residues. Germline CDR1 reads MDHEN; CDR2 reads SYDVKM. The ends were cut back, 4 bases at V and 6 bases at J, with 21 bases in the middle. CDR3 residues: CASSSLVPTRRAGELFF. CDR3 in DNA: TGTGCCAGCAGTTCGTTGGTGCCTACCCGTAGAGCCGGGGAGCTGTTTTTT.

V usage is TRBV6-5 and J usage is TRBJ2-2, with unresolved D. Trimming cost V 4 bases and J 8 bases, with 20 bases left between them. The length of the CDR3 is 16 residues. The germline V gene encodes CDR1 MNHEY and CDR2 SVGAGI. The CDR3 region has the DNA TGTGCCAGCAGTTCCTCACAGAACCTTATCAGTGGGGAGCTGTTTTTT. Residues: CASSSSQNLISGELFF.

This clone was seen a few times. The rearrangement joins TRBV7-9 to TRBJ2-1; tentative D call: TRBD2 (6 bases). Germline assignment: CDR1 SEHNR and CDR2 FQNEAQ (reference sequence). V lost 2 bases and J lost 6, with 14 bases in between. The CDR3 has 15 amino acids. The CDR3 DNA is TGTGCCAGCAGCTTAATACGTACTAGCTTCAATGAGCAGTTCTTC. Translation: CASSLIRTSFNEQFF.

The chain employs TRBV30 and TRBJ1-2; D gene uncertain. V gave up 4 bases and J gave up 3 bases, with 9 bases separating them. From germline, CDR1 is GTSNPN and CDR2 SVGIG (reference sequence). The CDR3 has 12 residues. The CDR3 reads CAWTGLDYGYTF. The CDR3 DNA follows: TGTGCCTGGACAGGTCTGGACTATGGCTACACCTTC.

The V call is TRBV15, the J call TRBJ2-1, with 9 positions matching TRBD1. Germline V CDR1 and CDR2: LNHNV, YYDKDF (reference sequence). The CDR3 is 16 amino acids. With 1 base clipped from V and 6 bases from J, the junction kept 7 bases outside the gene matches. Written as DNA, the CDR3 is TGTGCCACCAGCAGAGCCGGGACAGGGATCCTCAATGAGCAGTTCTTC. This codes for CATSRAGTGILNEQFF.

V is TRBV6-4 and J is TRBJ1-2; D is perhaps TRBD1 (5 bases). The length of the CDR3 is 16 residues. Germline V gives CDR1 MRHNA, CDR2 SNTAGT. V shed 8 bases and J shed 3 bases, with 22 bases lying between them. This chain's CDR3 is CASSSATTDNYYGYTF. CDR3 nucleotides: TGTGCCAGCTCATCTGCTACGACAGACAACTACTATGGCTACACCTTC.

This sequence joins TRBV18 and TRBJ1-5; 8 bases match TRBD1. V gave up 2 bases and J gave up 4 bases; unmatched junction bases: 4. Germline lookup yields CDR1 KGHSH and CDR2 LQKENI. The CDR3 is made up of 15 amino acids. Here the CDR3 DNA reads TGTGCCAGCTCACCAGCAGGGGGCCAAAATCAGCCCCAGCATTTT. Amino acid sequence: CASSPAGGQNQPQHF.

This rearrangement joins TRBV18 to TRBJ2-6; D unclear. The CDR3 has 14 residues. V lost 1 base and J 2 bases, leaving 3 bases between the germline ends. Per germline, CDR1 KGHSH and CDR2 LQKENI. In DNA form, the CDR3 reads TGTGCCAGCTCACCACAGGCTGGGGCCAACGTCCTGACTTTC. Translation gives CASSPQAGANVLTF.

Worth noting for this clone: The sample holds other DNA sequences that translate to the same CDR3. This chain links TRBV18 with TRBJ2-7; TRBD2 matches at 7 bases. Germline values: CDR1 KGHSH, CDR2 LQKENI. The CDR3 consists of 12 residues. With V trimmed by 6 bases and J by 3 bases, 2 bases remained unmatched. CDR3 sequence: CASSPGGYEQYF. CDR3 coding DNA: TGTGCCAGCTCCCCGGGAGGCTACGAGCAGTACTTC.

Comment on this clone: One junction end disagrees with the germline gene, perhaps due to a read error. The CDR3 sequence: CASSPAQGGYNERFF. In nucleotides, the CDR3 is TGTGCCAGCTCACCAGCCCAGGGGGGTTACAATGAGCGGTTCTTC. The gene calls are TRBV18 and TRBJ2-1; maybe TRBD1 (7 bases). CDR1 and CDR2 (germline): KGHSH, LQKENI. The CDR3 is 15 amino acids. Full variable domain (rest looked up from reference TRBV18 and TRBJ2-1): NAGVMQNPRHLVRRRGQEARLRCSPMKGHSHVYWYRQLPEEGLKFMVYLQKENIIDESGMPKERFSAEFPKEGPSILRIQQVVRGDSAAYFCASSPAQGGYNERFFGPGTRLTVL.

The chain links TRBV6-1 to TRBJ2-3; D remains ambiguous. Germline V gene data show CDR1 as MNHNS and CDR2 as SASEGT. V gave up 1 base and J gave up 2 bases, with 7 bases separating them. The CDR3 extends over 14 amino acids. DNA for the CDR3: TGTGCCAGCAGTGAAGTTAGGGCCACAGATACGCAGTATTTT. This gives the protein CASSEVRATDTQYF.

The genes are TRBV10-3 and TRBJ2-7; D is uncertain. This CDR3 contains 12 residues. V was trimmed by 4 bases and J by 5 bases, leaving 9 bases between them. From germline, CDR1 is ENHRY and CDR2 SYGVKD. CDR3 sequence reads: CAISVGGDEQYF. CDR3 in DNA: TGTGCCATCAGTGTGGGTGGTGACGAGCAGTACTTC.

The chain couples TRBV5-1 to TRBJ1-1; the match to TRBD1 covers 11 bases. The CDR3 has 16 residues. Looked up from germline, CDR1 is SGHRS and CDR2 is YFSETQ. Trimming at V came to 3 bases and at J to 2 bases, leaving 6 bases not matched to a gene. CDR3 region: CASSSGTGGVNTEAFF. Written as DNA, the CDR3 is TGCGCCAGCAGCTCCGGGACAGGGGGTGTTAACACTGAAGCTTTCTTT.

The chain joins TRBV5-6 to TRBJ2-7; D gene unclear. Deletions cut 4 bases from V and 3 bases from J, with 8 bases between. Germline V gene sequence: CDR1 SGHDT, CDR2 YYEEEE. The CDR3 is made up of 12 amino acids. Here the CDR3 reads CASSVYNYEQYF. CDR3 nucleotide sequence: TGTGCCAGCAGCGTATACAACTACGAGCAGTACTTC.

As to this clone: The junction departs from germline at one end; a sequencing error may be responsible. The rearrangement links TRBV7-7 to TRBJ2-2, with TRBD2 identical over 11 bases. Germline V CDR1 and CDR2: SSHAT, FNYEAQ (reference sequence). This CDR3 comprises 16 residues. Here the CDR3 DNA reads TGTGCTAGCAGCTTCGGGCTAGCGGGAGGTCCCGGGGAGCTGTTTTTT. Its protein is CASSFGLAGGPGELFF. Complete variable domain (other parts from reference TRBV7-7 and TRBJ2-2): GAGVSQSPRYKVTKRGQDVTLRCDPISSHATLYWYQQALGQGPEFLTYFNYEAQPDKSGLPSDRFSAERPEGSISTLTIQRTEQRDSAMYRCASSFGLAGGPGELFFGEGSRLTVL.

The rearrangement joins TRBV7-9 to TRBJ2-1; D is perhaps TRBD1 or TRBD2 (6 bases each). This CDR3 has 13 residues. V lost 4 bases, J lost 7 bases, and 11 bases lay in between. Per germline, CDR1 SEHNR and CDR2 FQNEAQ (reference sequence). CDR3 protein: CASSSGGPNEQFF. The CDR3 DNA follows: TGTGCCAGCAGCTCTGGGGGGCCGAATGAGCAGTTCTTC.

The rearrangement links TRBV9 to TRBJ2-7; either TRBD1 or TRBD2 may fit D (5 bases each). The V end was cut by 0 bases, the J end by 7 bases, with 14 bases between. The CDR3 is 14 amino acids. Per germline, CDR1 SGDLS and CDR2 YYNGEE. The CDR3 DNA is TGTGCCAGCAGCGTAGCTGAGGGGCGCGGTGAGCAGTACTTC. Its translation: CASSVAEGRGEQYF.

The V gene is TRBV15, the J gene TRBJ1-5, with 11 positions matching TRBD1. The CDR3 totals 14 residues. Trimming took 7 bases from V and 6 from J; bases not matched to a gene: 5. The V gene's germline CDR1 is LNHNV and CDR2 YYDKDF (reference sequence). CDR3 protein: CATTGTGGIQPQHF. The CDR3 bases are TGTGCCACCACCGGGACAGGGGGGATTCAGCCCCAGCATTTT. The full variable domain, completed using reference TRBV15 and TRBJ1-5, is DAMVIQNPRYQVTQFGKPVTLSCSQTLNHNVMYWYQQKSSQAPKLLFHYYDKDFNNEADTPDNFQSRRPNTSFCFLDIRSPGLGDTAMYLCATTGTGGIQPQHFGDGTRLSIL.

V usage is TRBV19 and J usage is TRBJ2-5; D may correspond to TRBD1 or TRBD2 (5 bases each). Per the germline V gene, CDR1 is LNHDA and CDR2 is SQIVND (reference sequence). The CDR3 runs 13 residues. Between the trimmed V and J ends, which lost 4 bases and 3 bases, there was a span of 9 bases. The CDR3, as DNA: TGTGCCAGTAGTAGGGGGTCTAAAGAGACCCAGTACTTC. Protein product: CASSRGSKETQYF.

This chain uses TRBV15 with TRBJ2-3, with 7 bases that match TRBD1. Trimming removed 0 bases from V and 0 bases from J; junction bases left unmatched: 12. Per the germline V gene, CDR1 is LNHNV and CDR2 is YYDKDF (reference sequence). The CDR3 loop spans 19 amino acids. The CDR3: CATSRDDRDQYSSTDTQYF. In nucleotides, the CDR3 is TGTGCCACCAGCAGAGATGACAGGGATCAATATTCTAGCACAGATACGCAGTATTTT.

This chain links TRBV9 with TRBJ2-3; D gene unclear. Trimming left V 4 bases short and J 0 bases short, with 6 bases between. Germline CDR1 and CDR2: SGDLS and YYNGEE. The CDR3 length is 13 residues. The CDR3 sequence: CASSLASTDTQYF. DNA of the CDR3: TGTGCCAGCAGCTTAGCTAGCACAGATACGCAGTATTTT. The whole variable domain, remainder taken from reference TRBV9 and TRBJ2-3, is DSGVTQTPKHLITATGQRVTLRCSPRSGDLSVYWYQQSLDQGLQFLIQYYNGEERAKGNILERFSAQQFPDLHSELNLSSLELGDSALYFCASSLASTDTQYFGPGTRLTVL.

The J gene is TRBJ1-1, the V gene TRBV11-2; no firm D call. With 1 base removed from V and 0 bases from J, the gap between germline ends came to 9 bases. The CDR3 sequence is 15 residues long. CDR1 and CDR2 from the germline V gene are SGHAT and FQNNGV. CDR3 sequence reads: CASSLAGLMNTEAFF. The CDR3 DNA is TGTGCCAGCAGCTTAGCCGGCCTCATGAACACTGAAGCTTTCTTT.

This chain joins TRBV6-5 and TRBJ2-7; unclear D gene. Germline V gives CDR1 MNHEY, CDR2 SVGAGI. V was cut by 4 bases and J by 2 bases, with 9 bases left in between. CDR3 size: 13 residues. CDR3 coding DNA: TGTGCCAGCAGTTCCGCCCAAACCTACGAGCAGTACTTC. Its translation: CASSSAQTYEQYF.

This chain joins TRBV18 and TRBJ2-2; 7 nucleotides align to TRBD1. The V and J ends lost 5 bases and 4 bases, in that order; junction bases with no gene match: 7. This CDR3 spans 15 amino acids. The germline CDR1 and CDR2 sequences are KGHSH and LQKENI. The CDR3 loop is CASSEQGWSTGELFF. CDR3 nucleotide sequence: TGTGCCAGCTCAGAACAGGGGTGGAGCACCGGGGAGCTGTTTTTT. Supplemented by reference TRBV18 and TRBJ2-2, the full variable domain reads NAGVMQNPRHLVRRRGQEARLRCSPMKGHSHVYWYRQLPEEGLKFMVYLQKENIIDESGMPKERFSAEFPKEGPSILRIQQVVRGDSAAYFCASSEQGWSTGELFFGEGSRLTVL.

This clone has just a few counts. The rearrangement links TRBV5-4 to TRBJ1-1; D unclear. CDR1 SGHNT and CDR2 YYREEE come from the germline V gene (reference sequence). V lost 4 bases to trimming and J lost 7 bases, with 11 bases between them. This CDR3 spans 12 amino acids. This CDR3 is CASSLKDGEAFF. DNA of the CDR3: TGTGCCAGCAGCCTAAAGGACGGTGAAGCTTTCTTT.

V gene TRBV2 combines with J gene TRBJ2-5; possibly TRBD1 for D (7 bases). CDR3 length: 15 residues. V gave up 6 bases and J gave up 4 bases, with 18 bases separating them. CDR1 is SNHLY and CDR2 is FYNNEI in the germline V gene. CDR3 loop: CASSQLRGVAETQYF. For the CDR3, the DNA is TGTGCCAGCAGCCAACTCAGGGGGGTAGCAGAGACCCAGTACTTC.